What follows are 8 T cell receptor beta chains derived from one specimen sequenced in a study of neurological immune-mediated disorders. One entry per CDR3 protein results from TCRdb running MiXCR on the 5' RACE reads. The profile covers fewer than 85,000 distinct CDR3 sequences, with roughly 15% appearing a single time and approximately 15% taken by the ten largest. Input material: PBMCs. These TCRs come from a woman between 40 and 55 years old in good health.

Concerning this clonotype: A read error is possible here, since a much larger clone lies one base away. The chain carries TRBV27 and TRBJ2-1, with D unclear. The germline CDR1 and CDR2 sequences are MNHEY and SMNVEV (reference sequence). The CDR3 contains 13 residues. V was pared by 5 bases and J by 6 bases, with 11 bases between. DNA for the CDR3: TGTGCCAGCAGTCGAGGAATTGGCAATGAGCAGTTCTTC. This encodes CASSRGIGNEQFF.

This chain joins TRBV20-1 and TRBJ2-3, with TRBD2 matching over 8 bases. J lost 1 base, V lost 3 bases, and 3 bases had no gene match. Germline assignment: CDR1 DFQATT and CDR2 SNEGSKA (reference sequence). There are 14 residues in the CDR3. The CDR3 nucleotides are TGCAGTGCTAGGGTGCGGGAGGGCACAGATACGCAGTATTTT. This translates into CSARVREGTDTQYF.

This clonotype came up many times. This chain links TRBV5-5 with TRBJ2-3, with TRBD2 matching over 9 bases. V gave up 0 bases and J gave up 6 bases; unmatched junction bases: 2. Per the germline V gene, CDR1 is SGHKS and CDR2 is YYEKEE (reference sequence). The CDR3 sequence is 14 residues long. Here the CDR3 reads CASSLVAGVDTQYF. The CDR3 DNA is TGTGCCAGCAGCTTGGTAGCGGGGGTGGATACGCAGTATTTT.

This clonotype was observed many times. The chain links TRBV2 to TRBJ1-3; perhaps TRBD1 as D (6 bases). The CDR3 has 16 amino acids. Per germline, CDR1 SNHLY and CDR2 FYNNEI. Trimming removed 5 bases from V and 0 bases from J, with 14 bases in between. The CDR3 protein is CASSREQGGSGNTIYF. The CDR3 bases are TGTGCCAGCAGTCGGGAACAGGGTGGCTCTGGAAACACCATATATTTT.

The chain is built from TRBV12-3 or TRBV12-4 and TRBJ2-1; either TRBD1 or TRBD2 may supply D (5 bases each). This CDR3 spans 14 amino acids. The ends were cut back, 1 base at V and 6 bases at J, with 10 bases in the middle. CDR3: CASSLGDAPNEQFF. CDR3 DNA: TGTGCCAGCAGTTTAGGGGACGCACCCAATGAGCAGTTCTTC.

In this sample, this clonotype turned up many times. The rearrangement joins TRBV9 to TRBJ2-7, with TRBD2 identical over 7 bases. The CDR3 has 16 residues. With 0 bases clipped from V and 3 bases from J, the junction kept 9 bases outside the gene matches. Germline V gives CDR1 SGDLS, CDR2 YYNGEE. The CDR3 DNA is TGTGCCAGCAGCGTAGGGATAAGCGGGGAGAGCTACGAGCAGTACTTC. Protein: CASSVGISGESYEQYF.

This clonotype was found many times. The V and J genes are TRBV6-5 and TRBJ2-5, with D maybe TRBD1 (6 bases). Germline V gives CDR1 MNHEY, CDR2 SVGAGI. The ends were cut back, 2 bases at V and 0 bases at J, with 7 bases in the middle. The CDR3 has 14 residues. CDR3 loop: CASSYGQHQETQYF. CDR3 nucleotide sequence: TGTGCCAGCAGTTACGGACAGCACCAAGAGACCCAGTACTTC.

This clonotype was counted many times. V gene TRBV7-2 combines with J gene TRBJ2-7; 12 bases map to TRBD1. V lost 5 bases and J lost 7; bases outside the gene matches: 12. The V gene's germline CDR1 is SGHTA and CDR2 FQGNSA. The CDR3 has 16 residues. The CDR3 region is CASSTAGTGGFKEQYF. For the CDR3, the DNA is TGTGCCAGCAGCACCGCCGGGACAGGGGGCTTCAAGGAGCAGTACTTC.